These T cell receptor beta chains were read from a single sample in a study of blood T cell repertoires in COVID-19. The protocol was immunoSEQ multiplex PCR, while the TCRdb copy is restricted to in-frame clones and leaves out a portion. The sample contains more than 100,000 clones, around 86% of which appear only once. The sequenced sample consisted of peripheral blood. The receptors shown here come from a woman in her 70s with acute or convalescent COVID-19. The CDR3 runs from the conserved cysteine through the conserved F or W. D genes are given only for firm matches. A clone size is listed for some rows: how often the clone was seen (once, few, many), or a class if it is expanded.

CASSLRIQPQHF | TGTGCCAGCAGTTTGCGTATTCAGCCCCAGCATTTT | once | TRBV28 | NA | TRBJ1-5
CASSGTGGPYEQYF | TGTGCCAGTTCCGGGACAGGGGGCCCCTACGAGCAGTACTTC | NA | TRBV19 | TRBD1 | TRBJ2-7
CASSQRDTFYGYTF | TGTGCCAGCAGCCAACGGGACACCTTCTATGGCTACACCTTC | NA | TRBV3-1/TRBV3-2 | NA | TRBJ1-2
CASSPPVWNTEAFF | TGTGCCAGCAGTCCGCCGGTTTGGAACACTGAAGCTTTCTTT | NA | TRBV28 | NA | TRBJ1-1
CASSLALTVSLGYTF | TGTGCCAGCAGTCTTGCCCTGACAGTATCTTTGGGCTACACCTTC | NA | TRBV6-2/TRBV6-3 | NA | TRBJ1-2
CASSRLSFLQHEQYF | TGTGCCAGCAGTCGCCTCAGTTTCCTACAGCACGAGCAGTACTTC | NA | TRBV28 | NA | TRBJ2-7
CASGLVTPGQLSGNTIYF | TGTGCTAGTGGTTTGGTAACTCCGGGACAGCTCTCTGGAAACACCATATATTTT | NA | TRBV12-5 | TRBD1 | TRBJ1-3
CASSASLYNSPLHF | TGTGCCAGCAGCGCTAGCCTATATAATTCACCCCTCCACTTT | NA | TRBV9 | NA | TRBJ1-6
CASSYVRYNSPLHF | TGTGCCAGCAGTTACGTCAGGTATAATTCACCCCTCCACTTT | NA | TRBV6-5 | NA | TRBJ1-6
CASSLAGRGGEAFF | TGTGCCAGCAGCTTAGCTGGCAGGGGTGGTGAAGCTTTCTTT | NA | TRBV7-8 | NA | TRBJ1-1
CASSPPNSRISSGANVLTF | TGTGCCAGCTCACCACCGAACAGTCGGATATCCTCTGGGGCCAACGTCCTGACTTTC | NA | TRBV18 | NA | TRBJ2-6
CASSATGEQFF | TGTGCCAGCAGTGCGACAGGGGAGCAGTTCTTC | NA | TRBV28 | TRBD1 | TRBJ2-1
CASSYGREGYGYTF | TGTGCCAGCAGTTACGGCAGGGAAGGCTATGGCTACACCTTC | NA | TRBV6-5 | NA | TRBJ1-2
CASTPEGDNSPLHF | TGTGCCAGCACGCCGGAAGGGGATAATTCACCCCTCCACTTT | NA | TRBV28 | NA | TRBJ1-6
CSAGRLTGVYNEQFF | TGCAGCGCCGGAAGGTTGACCGGAGTTTACAATGAGCAGTTCTTC | NA | TRBV29-1 | NA | TRBJ2-1
CASKGTNTGELFF | TGTGCCAGCAAGGGGACTAACACCGGGGAGCTGTTTTTT | NA | TRBV2 | NA | TRBJ2-2
CASSQVGFGVTEAFF | TGTGCCAGCAGCCAAGTGGGCTTCGGGGTCACTGAAGCTTTCTTT | NA | TRBV4-2 | NA | TRBJ1-1
CASSPEEGWFQPQHF | TGTGCCAGCAGTCCGGAGGAGGGATGGTTTCAGCCCCAGCATTTT | NA | TRBV7-2 | NA | TRBJ1-5
CASSLSPPGSQPQHF | TGTGCCAGCAGTTTATCCCCCCCAGGGTCCCAGCCCCAGCATTTT | NA | TRBV28 | NA | TRBJ1-5
CASSGGWSGGYYEQYF | TGTGCCAGCAGCGGCGGATGGAGCGGGGGCTACTACGAGCAGTACTTC | NA | TRBV9 | TRBD2 | TRBJ2-7
CASQRSGNSPLHF | TGTGCCAGCCAAAGGTCAGGGAATTCACCCCTCCACTTT | few | TRBV6-5 | NA | TRBJ1-6
CASSVGPGSYNEQFF | TGTGCCAGCAGCGTAGGGCCAGGTTCCTACAATGAGCAGTTCTTC | NA | TRBV9 | NA | TRBJ2-1
CASSTPQFRYGYTF | TGTGCCAGCAGCACCCCCCAGTTTCGATATGGCTACACCTTC | NA | TRBV7-8 | NA | TRBJ1-2
CAWSARGRAGSEAFF | TGTGCCTGGAGTGCGCGGGGGAGGGCCGGGTCTGAAGCTTTCTTT | NA | TRBV30 | NA | TRBJ1-1
CASVGTGDTGELFF | TGTGCCAGCGTGGGGACAGGGGACACCGGGGAGCTGTTTTTT | NA | TRBV2 | TRBD1 | TRBJ2-2
CASSLDSSSYNSPLHF | TGTGCCAGCAGCTTGGACTCAAGCTCCTATAATTCACCCCTCCACTTT | NA | TRBV5-6 | NA | TRBJ1-6
CASSAPGVGNEKLFF | TGTGCCAGCAGTGCTCCAGGGGTGGGTAATGAAAAACTGTTTTTT | NA | TRBV25-1 | NA | TRBJ1-4
CASRFLTGGTTGELFF | TGTGCCAGCAGGTTCCTAACAGGGGGTACCACCGGGGAGCTGTTTTTT | NA | TRBV5-6 | TRBD1 | TRBJ2-2
CASSVDSGDQPQHF | TGTGCCAGCAGCGTAGATTCAGGGGATCAGCCCCAGCATTTT | NA | TRBV9 | NA | TRBJ1-5
CASAYSGTGYEKLFF | TGTGCTAGTGCCTACTCCGGGACAGGGTATGAAAAACTGTTTTTT | NA | TRBV12-5 | TRBD1 | TRBJ1-4
CASLMPGLAGSNTQYF | TGTGCCAGCCTAATGCCGGGACTAGCGGGGTCAAATACGCAGTATTTT | NA | TRBV2 | TRBD2 | TRBJ2-3
CASSREGSEEQYF | TGCGCCAGCAGCCGGGAGGGCTCTGAAGAGCAGTACTTC | once | TRBV5-1 | TRBD2 | TRBJ2-7
CASSRRNRPQHF | TGTGCCAGCAGCCGCAGGAATAGGCCCCAGCATTTT | NA | TRBV5-6 | NA | TRBJ1-5
CASRAQGSTEAFF | TGTGCCAGCAGAGCTCAGGGTAGCACTGAAGCTTTCTTT | NA | TRBV28 | NA | TRBJ1-1
CASSQSNWDRGFTGELFF | TGCGCCAGCAGTCAATCGAATTGGGACAGGGGGTTCACCGGGGAGCTGTTTTTT | NA | TRBV23-1 | TRBD1 | TRBJ2-2
CSVDVVPGQGGEQFF | TGCAGCGTTGATGTGGTCCCGGGACAGGGGGGTGAGCAGTTCTTC | NA | TRBV29-1 | TRBD1 | TRBJ2-1
CATSNRGYSYEQYF | TGTGCCACCTCTAACAGGGGTTACTCCTACGAGCAGTACTTC | NA | TRBV15 | TRBD1 | TRBJ2-7
CASSLAGINTGELFF | TGCGCCAGCAGCTTGGCAGGGATTAACACCGGGGAGCTGTTTTTT | NA | TRBV5-1 | NA | TRBJ2-2
CSAGVQGVTGELFF | TGCAGCGCTGGGGTACAGGGGGTTACCGGGGAGCTGTTTTTT | NA | TRBV29-1 | TRBD1 | TRBJ2-2
CASSSTGADTQYF | TGTGCCAGCAGCTCGACAGGTGCCGATACGCAGTATTTT | NA | TRBV5-8 | NA | TRBJ2-3
CASSQLQGATGELFF | TGTGCCAGCAGTCAGTTGCAGGGGGCCACCGGGGAGCTGTTTTTT | NA | TRBV27 | TRBD1 | TRBJ2-2
CASSLSTAYNQPQHF | TGTGCCAGCAGTTTATCGACAGCGTACAATCAGCCCCAGCATTTT | NA | TRBV28 | NA | TRBJ1-5
CASRGDTSGNTIYF | TGCGCCAGCAGGGGGGACACCTCTGGAAACACCATATATTTT | NA | TRBV5-1 | NA | TRBJ1-3
CASSRTGYSNQPQHF | TGTGCCAGCAGCCGGACAGGGTATAGCAATCAGCCCCAGCATTTT | NA | TRBV6-5 | TRBD1 | TRBJ1-5
CASGLPDKDGYTF | TGTGCTAGTGGTTTGCCAGACAAGGATGGCTACACCTTC | NA | TRBV12-5 | NA | TRBJ1-2
CASGGGGLGDTQYF | TGTGCCAGCGGGGGGGGTGGCCTTGGGGATACGCAGTATTTT | NA | TRBV2 | TRBD2 | TRBJ2-3
CASSSGGGPFYEQYF | TGTGCCAGCAGTTCGGGCGGGGGGCCTTTTTACGAGCAGTACTTC | NA | TRBV28 | TRBD2 | TRBJ2-7
CASTLSGGSYGYTF | TGTGCCAGCACCCTCAGTGGGGGCTCCTATGGCTACACCTTC | NA | TRBV25-1 | NA | TRBJ1-2